The clone carrying this TCR beta chain was seen ten or more times. Antigen: not known. The missing CDR3 end, 3 residues past where the read stops, is filled in from the germline J gene. CVID subjects had received replacement immunoglobulin for at least one year. Profiling relied on immunoSEQ multiplex PCR, and the TCRdb table lists in-frame clones only, not all of them. This sample comprises about 33,000 clones, none seen once only. The CDR3 covers 11 residues. Germline assignment: CDR1 SNHLY and CDR2 FYNNEI. V was pared by 7 bases and J by 3 bases, with 6 bases between. This record belongs to a study of T cell clonality in common variable immunodeficiency. Findings and caveats of the study: Common variable immunodeficiency TCR beta sequences reportedly had fewer deletions and N-nucleotide insertions.

Sequenced input: peripheral blood mononuclear cells. This receptor was taken from a human donor with common variable immunodeficiency. The genes are TRBV2 and TRBJ1-2, with D uncertain. The sequenced CDR3 bases are TGTGCCAGCATCGCGGACTATGGC. Residues: CASIADYG. The full CDR3 reads CASIADYGYTF.